This TCR beta chain was captured by sequencing in a study of T cell responses to AZD1222 COVID-19 vaccine. Broader study findings: AZD1222 recipients seropositive at baseline numbered only 6 or 7. Donors were largely white British and mainly female; clonal diversity was possibly underestimated.

Data came from immunoSEQ multiplex PCR; TCRdb stores just in-frame clones and leaves some out. The table lists around 150,000 clones, under 95% of them singletons. Concerning this clone itself: Its antigen is not known.

The germline V gene encodes CDR1 MNHNY and CDR2 SVGAGI (reference sequence). Trimming cost V 10 bases and J 3 bases; bases outside gene matches: 5. The CDR3 totals 13 residues. The TCR comes from an adult in good health. The specimen was peripheral blood, collected on day 0 of MenACWY control vaccination. The chain is built from TRBV6-6 and TRBJ2-3; TRBD1 matches at 9 bases. This CDR3 reads CAIGDRVTDTQYF. The DNA of the CDR3 is TGTGCCATCGGGGACAGGGTTACAGATACGCAGTATTTT.